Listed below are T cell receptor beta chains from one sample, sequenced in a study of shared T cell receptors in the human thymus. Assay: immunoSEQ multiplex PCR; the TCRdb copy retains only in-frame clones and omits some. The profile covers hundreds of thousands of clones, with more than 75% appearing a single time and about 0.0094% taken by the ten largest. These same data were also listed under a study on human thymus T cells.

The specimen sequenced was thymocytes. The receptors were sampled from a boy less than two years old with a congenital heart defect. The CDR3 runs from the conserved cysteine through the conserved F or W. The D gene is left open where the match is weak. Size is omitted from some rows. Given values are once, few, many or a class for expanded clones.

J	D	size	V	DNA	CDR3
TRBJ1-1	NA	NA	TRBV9	TGTGCCAGCAGCCCGTCCCGAACGGGACACAAAAACACTGAAGCTTTCTTT	CASSPSRTGHKNTEAFF
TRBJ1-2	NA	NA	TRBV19	TGTGCCAGTAGTCCAGAGGAGGATCCCTCTGATGGCTACACCTTC	CASSPEEDPSDGYTF
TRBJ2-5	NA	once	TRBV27	TGTGCCAGCAGTTCTACTAGCCGCGAAGAGACCCAGTACTTC	CASSSTSREETQYF
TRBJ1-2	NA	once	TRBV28	TGTGCCAGCAGGGTTCAGGGGATTGAAAATGGCTACACCTTC	CASRVQGIENGYTF
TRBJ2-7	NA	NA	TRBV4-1	TGCGCCAGCAGCCAAGTCCGGAGGCTGGACAGAAACTACGAGCAGTACTTC	CASSQVRRLDRNYEQYF
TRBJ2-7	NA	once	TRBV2	TGTGCCAGCAGGGAGATAAATCCAGCCTACGAGCAGTACTTC	CASREINPAYEQYF
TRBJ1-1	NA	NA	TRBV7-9	TGTGCCAGCAGCACCCCGGGGGGGGCTGGGACTGAAGCTTTCTTT	CASSTPGGAGTEAFF
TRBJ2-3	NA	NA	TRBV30	TGTGCCTGGAGTTGGACAGACTACACAGATACGCAGTATTTT	CAWSWTDYTDTQYF
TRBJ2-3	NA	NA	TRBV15	TGTGCCACCAGCAGCCAAGGTCTAGGCCAAGATACGCAGTATTTT	CATSSQGLGQDTQYF
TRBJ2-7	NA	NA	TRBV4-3	TGCGCCAGCAGCCAGGAACCTCTCCCACTTGAGGACGAGCAGTACTTC	CASSQEPLPLEDEQYF
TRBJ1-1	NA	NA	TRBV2	TGTGCCAGCAGTGATATGCGTTGGGGCGAGATGGTCTCTGAAGCTTTCTTT	CASSDMRWGEMVSEAFF
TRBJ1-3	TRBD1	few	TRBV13	TGTGCCAGCAGCCCCCCGGCAGGGGGAAAAGGAAACACCATATATTTT	CASSPPAGGKGNTIYF
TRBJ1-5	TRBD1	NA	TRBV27	TGTGCCAGCAGTCCGTTCGGCTTCAGGGGGCGGAATCAGCCCCAGCATTTT	CASSPFGFRGRNQPQHF
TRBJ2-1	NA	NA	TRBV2	TGTGCCAGCTGGGCTAGCTCAGACAATGAGCAGTTCTTC	CASWASSDNEQFF
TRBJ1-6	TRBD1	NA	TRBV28	TGTGCCAGCCACAGAACAGGGGTAAAATCACCCCTCCACTTT	CASHRTGVKSPLHF
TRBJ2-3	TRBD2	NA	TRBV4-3	TGCGCCAGCAGCCGCGGGACTAGCGTAACAGATACGCAGTATTTT	CASSRGTSVTDTQYF
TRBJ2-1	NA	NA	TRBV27	TGTGCCAGCAGCCCCCGACTAGTTACTGATTACAATGAGCAGTTCTTC	CASSPRLVTDYNEQFF
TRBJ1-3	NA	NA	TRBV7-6	TGTGCCAGCAGCTTAGACCCCTGTGGGGCTTCAGGAAACACCATATATTTT	CASSLDPCGASGNTIYF
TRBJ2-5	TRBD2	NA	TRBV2	TGTGCCAGCAGCTCTCGGGGGGGGTTACAAGAGACCCAGTACTTC	CASSSRGGLQETQYF
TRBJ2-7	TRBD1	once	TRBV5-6	TGTGCCAGCAGCTTGAAGGGGGACAGGGGCACCTACGAGCAGTACTTC	CASSLKGDRGTYEQYF
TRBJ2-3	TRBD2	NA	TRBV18	TGTGCCAGCTCGGTGGCGGGAGAAGGAGATACGCAGTATTTT	CASSVAGEGDTQYF
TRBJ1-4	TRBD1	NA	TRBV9	TGTGCCAGCAGCGTCGGGACAGACGAAAAACTGTTTTTT	CASSVGTDEKLFF
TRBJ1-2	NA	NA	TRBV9	TGTGCCAGCAGCACCGGGGGGTCAGGCTATGGCTACACCTTC	CASSTGGSGYGYTF
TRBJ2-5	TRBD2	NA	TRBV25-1	TGTGCCAGCACCCACCTAGGGACGGCGGGAGGGGAAGAGACCCAGTACTTC	CASTHLGTAGGEETQYF
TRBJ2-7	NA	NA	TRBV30	TGTGCCTGGAGTGGGACCGGCCGGGAGTCTCGGAGGTACGAGCAGTACTTC	CAWSGTGRESRRYEQYF
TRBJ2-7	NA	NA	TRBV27	TGTGCCAGCAGACGCAGGGGCGGCTTAAGCTCCTACGAGCAGTACTTC	CASRRRGGLSSYEQYF
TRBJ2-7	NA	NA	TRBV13	TGTGCCAGCAGCCTAGAGGGGCGGAACTACGAGCAGTACTTC	CASSLEGRNYEQYF
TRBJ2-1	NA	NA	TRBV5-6	TGTGCCAGCAGCTACGAAAATAGTTCCTACAATGAGCAGTTCTTC	CASSYENSSYNEQFF
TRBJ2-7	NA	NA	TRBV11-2	TGTGCCAGCAGCCTCTCACGGGGGTCCCTCTACGAGCAGTACTTC	CASSLSRGSLYEQYF
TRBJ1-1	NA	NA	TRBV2	TGTGCCAGCATTGGGGGGACGGAGAACACTGAAGCTTTCTTT	CASIGGTENTEAFF
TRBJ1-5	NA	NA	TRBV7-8	TGTGCCAGCAGCTCAAGTAGACGGGAGCATCCAAACCCCAACCCCCGGAATCAGCCCCAGCATTTT	CASSSSRREHPNPNPRNQPQHF
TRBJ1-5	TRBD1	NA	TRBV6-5	TGTGCCAGCAGAAACGGGACAGGGGACCAGCCCCAGCATTTT	CASRNGTGDQPQHF
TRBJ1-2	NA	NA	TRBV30	TGTGCCTGGAGTGTAAACACTAACTATGGCTACACCTTC	CAWSVNTNYGYTF
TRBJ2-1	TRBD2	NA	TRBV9	TGTGCCAGCAGCGTAGACCGGCGGGGGGGGGCCCACAATGAGCAGTTCTTC	CASSVDRRGGAHNEQFF
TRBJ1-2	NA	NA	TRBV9	TGTGCCAGCAGCGCCCGGAACTATGGCTACACCTTC	CASSARNYGYTF
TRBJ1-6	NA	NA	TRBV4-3	TGCGCCAGCAGCCAAGATTTTGACAGCTATTCACCCCTCCACTTT	CASSQDFDSYSPLHF
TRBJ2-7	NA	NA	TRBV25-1	TGTGCCAGCAGTTGCCTTGAAGAAGCAAAATACGAGCAGTACTTC	CASSCLEEAKYEQYF
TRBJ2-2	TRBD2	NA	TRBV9	TGTGCCAGCAGCGTAGCACGGACCGGGACTAGCAACACCGGGGAGCTGTTTTTT	CASSVARTGTSNTGELFF
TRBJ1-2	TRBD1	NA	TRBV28	TGTGCCAGCAGGTACTACAGGGGAGGTGATGGCTACACCTTC	CASRYYRGGDGYTF
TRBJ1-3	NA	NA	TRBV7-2	TGTGCCAGCAGCTTAGGGCCGGGGAATGGAAACACCATATATTTT	CASSLGPGNGNTIYF
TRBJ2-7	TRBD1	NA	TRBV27	TGTGCCAGCAGTTTGGACAGGGCCCCTTACGAGCAGTACTTC	CASSLDRAPYEQYF
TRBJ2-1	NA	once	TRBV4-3	TGCGCCAGCAGCCAAGATACCAGCTCCTACAATGAGCAGTTCTTC	CASSQDTSSYNEQFF
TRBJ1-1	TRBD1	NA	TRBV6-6	TGTGCCAGCAGTCGAGGACAGGCGAACACTGAAGCTTTCTTT	CASSRGQANTEAFF
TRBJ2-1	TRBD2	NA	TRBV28	TGTGCCAGCGGTCCCGCCCGGACTAGCGGCAGCTCCTACAATGAGCAGTTCTTC	CASGPARTSGSSYNEQFF
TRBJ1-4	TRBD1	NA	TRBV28	TGTGCCAGCAGTTCTAGGGACAGGCAACCCCGGGGTGAAAAACTGTTTTTT	CASSSRDRQPRGEKLFF
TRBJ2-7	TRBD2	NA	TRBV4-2	TGTGCCAGCAGCCAAGCGGGGGGTAGCTCCTACGAGCAGTACTTC	CASSQAGGSSYEQYF